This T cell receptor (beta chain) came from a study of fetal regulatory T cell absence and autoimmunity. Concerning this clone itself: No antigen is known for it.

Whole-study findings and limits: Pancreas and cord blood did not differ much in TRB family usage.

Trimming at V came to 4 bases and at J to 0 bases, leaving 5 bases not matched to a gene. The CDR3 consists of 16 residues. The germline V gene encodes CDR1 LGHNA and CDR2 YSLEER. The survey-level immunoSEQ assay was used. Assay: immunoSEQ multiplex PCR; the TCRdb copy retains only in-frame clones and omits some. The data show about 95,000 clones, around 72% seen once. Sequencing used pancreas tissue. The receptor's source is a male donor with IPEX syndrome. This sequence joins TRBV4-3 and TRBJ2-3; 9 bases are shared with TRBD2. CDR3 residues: CASSPGLAISTDTQYF. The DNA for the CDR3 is TGCGCCAGCAGCCCGGGACTAGCCATTAGCACAGATACGCAGTATTTT.